Described below is a single T cell receptor beta chain sequence and its context. Germline loops: CDR1 MNHEY, CDR2 SVGAGI. After removal of 4 bases from V and 7 bases from J, the junction contained 9 bases not matched to a gene. There are 16 residues in the CDR3. These data originate in a study of blood T cell repertoires in COVID-19. TCRdb's copy holds only in-frame clones and misses some; the assay was immunoSEQ multiplex PCR. The repertoire includes 65,000 to 90,000 clones, 89% of them detected once, and about 9.1% sits in the top ten. This sequence was found in an elderly man with acute or convalescent COVID-19. The sequencing sample was made of peripheral blood. The V and J genes are TRBV6-5 and TRBJ2-1, with TRBD2 identical over 11 bases. The CDR3 sequence: CASSSQLAGVGNEQFF. The CDR3 DNA is TGTGCCAGCAGTTCCCAACTAGCGGGGGTGGGGAATGAGCAGTTCTTC.